These T cell receptor beta chains were read from a single sample in a study of beta chain features in type 1 diabetes. The repertoire was sequenced with immunoSEQ multiplex PCR; TCRdb's copy has only in-frame clones and lacks some. The data show fewer than 900,000 clones, 15% to 20% seen once. Sequenced material: naive CD4+ T cells from blood. These receptors were taken from a woman younger than 30 in good health. Both conserved end residues are part of each CDR3. Each record gives: CDR3 protein, CDR3 DNA, D gene, clone size, CDR3 length, J gene, V gene. A D gene is named only where the DNA matches it firmly. Not all rows give a size; the values are once, few, many and, for expanded clones, a class.

CDR3: CASVADRTDTQYF; DNA: TGCGCCAGCGTCGCCGACCGCACAGATACGCAGTATTTT; D: .; size: .; length: 13; J: TRBJ2-3; V: TRBV5-1
CDR3: CASHDRWSNQPQHF; DNA: TGTGCCAGCCACGACAGATGGAGCAATCAGCCCCAGCATTTT; D: .; size: .; length: 14; J: TRBJ1-5; V: TRBV27
CDR3: CAISLAGQSDTQYF; DNA: TGTGCCATCAGCCTAGCGGGACAATCAGATACGCAGTATTTT; D: TRBD2; size: few; length: 14; J: TRBJ2-3; V: TRBV10-3
CDR3: CSVGGTHDDTEAFF; DNA: TGCAGCGTTGGGGGGACACACGACGACACTGAAGCTTTCTTT; D: .; size: .; length: 14; J: TRBJ1-1; V: TRBV29-1
CDR3: CASSPRVGAFGANVLTF; DNA: TGTGCCAGCAGCCCCCGTGTGGGGGCTTTTGGGGCCAACGTCCTGACTTTC; D: .; size: .; length: 17; J: TRBJ2-6; V: TRBV7-3
CDR3: CSVVGPASTDTQYF; DNA: TGCAGCGTTGTAGGCCCTGCTAGCACAGATACGCAGTATTTT; D: .; size: .; length: 14; J: TRBJ2-3; V: TRBV29-1
CDR3: CASSLEGAGREQYF; DNA: TGTGCCAGCAGCTTAGAGGGGGCGGGAAGAGAGCAGTACTTC; D: .; size: few; length: 14; J: TRBJ2-7; V: TRBV7-9
CDR3: CASSEQGVYEKLFF; DNA: TGTGCCAGCAGTGAGCAGGGCGTCTACGAAAAACTGTTTTTT; D: .; size: .; length: 14; J: TRBJ1-4; V: TRBV2
CDR3: CASSQPRAQLYNEQFF; DNA: TGTGCCAGCAGCCAACCCCGGGCTCAACTCTACAATGAGCAGTTCTTC; D: .; size: few; length: 16; J: TRBJ2-1; V: TRBV14
CDR3: CASSPDRASPYEQYF; DNA: TGTGCCAGCAGCCCGGACAGGGCCTCTCCCTACGAGCAGTACTTC; D: TRBD1; size: few; length: 15; J: TRBJ2-7; V: TRBV7-2
CDR3: CASRGLSTYEQYF; DNA: TGTGCCAGCAGGGGCTTATCGACCTACGAGCAGTACTTC; D: .; size: .; length: 13; J: TRBJ2-7; V: TRBV6-5
CDR3: CASSWQGGIETQYF; DNA: TGTGCCAGCAGTTGGCAGGGCGGTATCGAGACCCAGTACTTC; D: .; size: .; length: 14; J: TRBJ2-5; V: TRBV25-1
CDR3: CASSYSGTKTDTQYF; DNA: TGTGCCAGCAGTTACTCTGGGACTAAGACAGATACGCAGTATTTT; D: TRBD2; size: .; length: 15; J: TRBJ2-3; V: TRBV6-6
CDR3: CASSLEVRAGRQETQYF; DNA: TGTGCCAGCAGCTTAGAGGTTCGGGCGGGGCGCCAAGAGACCCAGTACTTC; D: .; size: .; length: 17; J: TRBJ2-5; V: TRBV7-2
CDR3: CASSQNRESNEQFF; DNA: TGCGCCAGCAGCCAGAACCGGGAGTCCAATGAGCAGTTCTTC; D: .; size: .; length: 14; J: TRBJ2-1; V: TRBV4-3
CDR3: CASKQNPRGEAFF; DNA: TGTGCCAGCAAACAAAACCCGAGGGGTGAAGCTTTCTTT; D: .; size: few; length: 13; J: TRBJ1-1; V: TRBV6-1
CDR3: CASSTKPGLAGDYNEQFF; DNA: TGTGCCAGCAGCACTAAGCCGGGACTAGCGGGGGACTACAATGAGCAGTTCTTC; D: TRBD2; size: few; length: 18; J: TRBJ2-1; V: TRBV7-2
CDR3: CASRPQGAVYEQYF; DNA: TGTGCCAGCAGACCCCAGGGGGCGGTCTACGAGCAGTACTTC; D: TRBD1; size: .; length: 14; J: TRBJ2-7; V: TRBV27
CDR3: CASSLGRLSEGTDTQYF; DNA: TGTGCCAGCAGCTTGGGCAGGTTGTCAGAAGGCACAGATACGCAGTATTTT; D: .; size: .; length: 17; J: TRBJ2-3; V: TRBV7-9
CDR3: CASSPTTSGTYEQYF; DNA: TGTGCCAGCAGCCCAACGACTAGCGGTACCTACGAGCAGTACTTC; D: TRBD2; size: few; length: 15; J: TRBJ2-7; V: TRBV7-2
CDR3: CASSFLGTGTGGLGLYEQYF; DNA: TGTGCCAGCAGTTTTCTTGGGACCGGGACAGGGGGATTAGGCCTCTACGAGCAGTACTTC; D: TRBD1; size: few; length: 20; J: TRBJ2-7; V: TRBV28
CDR3: CASSPDPAGELFF; DNA: TGTGCCAGCAGCCCTGACCCCGCGGGGGAGCTGTTTTTT; D: .; size: .; length: 13; J: TRBJ2-2; V: TRBV5-4
CDR3: CASSLGWGEYEKLFF; DNA: TGTGCCAGCAGCTTAGGTTGGGGGGAGTATGAAAAACTGTTTTTT; D: .; size: .; length: 15; J: TRBJ1-4; V: TRBV7-2
CDR3: CASSETAWTHRETQYF; DNA: TGTGCCAGCAGTGAAACAGCTTGGACCCACCGGGAGACCCAGTACTTC; D: .; size: .; length: 16; J: TRBJ2-5; V: TRBV2
CDR3: CASSLDLDTQYF; DNA: TGTGCCAGCAGCTTAGACCTAGATACGCAGTATTTT; D: .; size: few; length: 12; J: TRBJ2-3; V: TRBV7-9
CDR3: CASSKIGPTSGETQYF; DNA: TGTGCCAGCAGCAAAATTGGTCCGACTAGCGGGGAGACCCAGTACTTC; D: .; size: few; length: 16; J: TRBJ2-5; V: TRBV21-1
CDR3: CASSPGLRIGAQYF; DNA: TGTGCCAGCAGCCCAGGACTGAGGATCGGGGCCCAGTACTTC; D: .; size: .; length: 14; J: TRBJ2-5; V: TRBV7-6
CDR3: CASSLIGSGQGEKLFF; DNA: TGTGCCAGCAGCTTAATAGGGTCGGGACAGGGGGAAAAACTGTTTTTT; D: TRBD1; size: few; length: 16; J: TRBJ1-4; V: TRBV7-9
CDR3: CASSFEDTQYF; DNA: TGTGCCAGCAGCTTTGAAGATACGCAGTATTTT; D: .; size: .; length: 11; J: TRBJ2-3; V: TRBV7-9
CDR3: CASSKTRQREVTGELFF; DNA: TGTGCCAGCAGCAAAACGCGACAGCGGGAGGTAACCGGGGAGCTGTTTTTT; D: .; size: few; length: 17; J: TRBJ2-2; V: TRBV21-1
CDR3: CASSPAQVTYNEQFF; DNA: TGTGCCAGCTCACCAGCTCAGGTTACCTACAATGAGCAGTTCTTC; D: .; size: few; length: 15; J: TRBJ2-1; V: TRBV18
CDR3: CASSSHRAQEAFF; DNA: TGCGCCAGCAGCTCCCACAGGGCCCAAGAAGCTTTCTTT; D: .; size: few; length: 13; J: TRBJ1-1; V: TRBV5-1
CDR3: CASSQDSTRASLEQYF; DNA: TGCGCCAGCAGCCAAGATTCGACAAGGGCCTCCCTGGAGCAGTACTTC; D: .; size: few; length: 16; J: TRBJ2-7; V: TRBV4-3
CDR3: CASSVRERNTGELFF; DNA: TGTGCCAGCAGCGTCCGGGAGAGGAACACCGGGGAGCTGTTTTTT; D: .; size: .; length: 15; J: TRBJ2-2; V: TRBV9
CDR3: CASSTGTDVYGYTF; DNA: TGCGCCAGCAGCACCGGGACAGACGTGTATGGCTACACCTTC; D: TRBD1; size: few; length: 14; J: TRBJ1-2; V: TRBV5-1
CDR3: CATGRTNTEAFF; DNA: TGTGCCACCGGCAGGACGAACACTGAAGCTTTCTTT; D: .; size: .; length: 12; J: TRBJ1-1; V: TRBV15
CDR3: CASTLAGGPITGELFF; DNA: TGTGCCAGCACACTAGCGGGAGGGCCTATCACCGGGGAGCTGTTTTTT; D: TRBD2; size: .; length: 16; J: TRBJ2-2; V: TRBV7-3
CDR3: CASTPSSHNEQFF; DNA: TGTGCCAGCACCCCCTCGAGCCACAATGAGCAGTTCTTC; D: .; size: few; length: 13; J: TRBJ2-1; V: TRBV6-5
CDR3: CASSPNGGTYGYTF; DNA: TGTGCCAGCAGTCCGAACGGGGGTACCTATGGCTACACCTTC; D: .; size: .; length: 14; J: TRBJ1-2; V: TRBV2
CDR3: CASQGQGGTGELFF; DNA: TGTGCCAGTCAGGGACAGGGGGGCACCGGGGAGCTGTTTTTT; D: TRBD1; size: .; length: 14; J: TRBJ2-2; V: TRBV19
CDR3: CASRAGISNQPQHF; DNA: TGTGCCAGCAGGGCAGGGATTAGCAATCAGCCCCAGCATTTT; D: .; size: .; length: 14; J: TRBJ1-5; V: TRBV2
CDR3: CASSLVPQANEQFF; DNA: TGTGCCAGCAGCTTGGTTCCACAGGCCAATGAGCAGTTCTTC; D: .; size: .; length: 14; J: TRBJ2-1; V: TRBV5-4